Below are 17 T cell receptor beta chains sequenced from a single sample in a study of beta chain features in type 1 diabetes. Investigators reverse transcribed all isolated RNA, so they sequenced expressed TCRB transcripts. Profiled with immunoSEQ multiplex PCR; TCRdb holds only in-frame clones, not every one. This sample yields almost 250,000 clones, of which over 12% are seen a single time; about 0.027% belongs to the top ten. The sample comprised naive CD4+ T cells from blood. These receptors originate from a woman aged 40 to 50 in good health.

This chain joins TRBV7-2 and TRBJ2-7; weak D call: TRBD2 (5 bases). This CDR3 region has 14 residues. V gave up 4 bases and J gave up 3 bases, with 13 bases separating them. CDR1 SGHTA and CDR2 FQGNSA come from the germline V gene. CDR3 nucleotide sequence: TGTGCCAGCAGCTCCAACCGGGGAGACTACGAGCAGTACTTC. It codes for CASSSNRGDYEQYF.

This clone has just a few counts. The chain is built from TRBV5-4 and TRBJ2-7; 7 nucleotides line up with TRBD2. V trimming: 6 bases; J trimming: 5 bases; junction bases outside the gene matches: 14. The CDR3 extends over 15 amino acids. CDR1 is SGHNT and CDR2 is YYREEE in the germline V gene (reference sequence). The CDR3 protein is CASNLGGRGADEQYF. CDR3 coding DNA: TGTGCCAGCAACTTAGGAGGGAGGGGAGCCGACGAGCAGTACTTC.

The V and J genes are TRBV9 and TRBJ2-3, with 9 bases that match TRBD2. Germline-derived CDR1 and CDR2 are SGDLS and YYNGEE. V lost 2 bases and J lost 3; bases outside the gene matches: 4. This CDR3 has 15 amino acids. CDR3 nucleotides: TGTGCCAGCAGCGTTAGCGGGGGCTATACAGATACGCAGTATTTT. Its translation: CASSVSGGYTDTQYF.

This chain's CDR3 is CASSAGVANEKLFF. The CDR3 bases are TGTGCCAGCAGCGCGGGGGTTGCTAATGAAAAACTGTTTTTT. The chain couples TRBV7-2 to TRBJ1-4; possibly TRBD1 for D (5 bases). V shed 5 bases and J shed 3 bases, with 10 bases lying between them. This CDR3 is built from 14 residues. Germline V lookup: CDR1 SGHTA, CDR2 FQGNSA.

The chain links TRBV21-1 to TRBJ1-5. TRBV21-1 is described as a pseudogene. The CDR3 length is 17 residues. In DNA form, the CDR3 reads TGTGCCAGCAGCTCCCGGGAGGGACCGGGCATCAATCAGCCCCAGCATTTT. Translating gives CASSSREGPGINQPQHF.

CDR3 loop: CASSFRDRAFNEQFF. The CDR3 DNA reads TGTGCCAGCAGCTTCCGGGACAGGGCCTTCAATGAGCAGTTCTTC. V gene TRBV14 combines with J gene TRBJ2-1; 9 positions match TRBD1. V gave up 5 bases and J gave up 6 bases; unmatched junction bases: 8. The germline V gene has CDR1 SGHDN and CDR2 FVKESK. There are 15 residues in the CDR3.

This clone was counted only a few times. The chain carries TRBV19 and TRBJ2-3; D is undetermined. V was shortened by 3 bases and J by 9 bases, with 7 bases between the two germline ends. The length of the CDR3 is 11 residues. Germline CDR1 and CDR2: LNHDA and SQIVND (reference sequence). CDR3 coding DNA: TGTGCCAGTAGTATGGTCAGGACGCAGTATTTT. Protein: CASSMVRTQYF.

This clone has just a few counts. The rearrangement uses TRBV5-1 and TRBJ2-7; 7 positions match TRBD1. Germline loops: CDR1 SGHRS, CDR2 YFSETQ. J was trimmed by 4 bases and V by 4 bases; bases with no gene match: 8. This CDR3 is built from 14 residues. The CDR3 is CASSPTRGIYEQYF. In DNA, the CDR3 is TGCGCCAGCAGCCCCACCAGGGGGATTTACGAGCAGTACTTC.

J is TRBJ1-4 and V is TRBV6-5, with D maybe TRBD1 (5 bases). Looked up from germline, CDR1 is MNHEY and CDR2 is SVGAGI. The CDR3 is made up of 15 amino acids. Trimming removed 4 bases at V and 8 bases at J, with 17 bases between. The DNA for the CDR3 is TGTGCCAGCAGTTTCCTGACAGTGCAATACGAAAAACTGTTTTTT. Protein: CASSFLTVQYEKLFF.

For the CDR3, the DNA is TGCGCCAGCAGCTTGAGGGGGACGCTGGCTGAAGCTTTCTTT. Encoded protein: CASSLRGTLAEAFF. The J gene is TRBJ1-1, the V gene TRBV5-1; TRBD1 might be the D (6 bases). Germline V gene sequence: CDR1 SGHRS, CDR2 YFSETQ. Trimming took off 1 base at V and 6 bases at J, with 13 bases between the two ends. CDR3 length: 14 amino acids.

This clone was seen more than once but under ten times. The chain combines TRBV2 with TRBJ1-5; D might be TRBD1 (6 bases). Per the germline V gene, CDR1 is SNHLY and CDR2 is FYNNEI. The CDR3 is made up of 12 amino acids. V was pared by 11 bases and J by 11 bases, with 19 bases between. DNA for the CDR3: TGTGCCCTTGGACAGTCACCCGCGGCCCAGCATTTT. Protein sequence: CALGQSPAAQHF. Based on the CDR3 plus reference TRBV2 and TRBJ1-5, the full variable domain is EPEVTQTPSHQVTQMGQEVILRCVPISNHLYFYWYRQILGQKVEFLVSFYNNEISEKSEIFDDQFSVERPDGSNFTLKIRSTKLEDSAMYFCALGQSPAAQHFGDGTRLSIL.

The rearrangement joins TRBV19 to TRBJ1-1; 7 bases fit TRBD1. Germline V gene sequence: CDR1 LNHDA, CDR2 SQIVND (reference sequence). The trim removed 5 bases at V and 4 bases at J, leaving 7 bases unmatched. This CDR3 contains 14 residues. Here the CDR3 reads CASSSRQGVTEAFF. The CDR3 DNA reads as TGTGCCAGTAGTTCCCGCCAGGGGGTCACTGAAGCTTTCTTT.

This clone showed up just a few times. The chain combines TRBV2 with TRBJ2-5; 10 nucleotides match TRBD1. The CDR3 contains 13 residues. CDR1 SNHLY and CDR2 FYNNEI come from the germline V gene. Trimming took 10 bases from V and 5 from J; bases not matched to a gene: 7. This CDR3 reads CAIRQGAEETQYF. The CDR3 DNA sequence: TGTGCCATCCGACAGGGGGCCGAGGAGACCCAGTACTTC. The entire variable domain, with the rest obtained from reference TRBV2 and TRBJ2-5, is as follows: EPEVTQTPSHQVTQMGQEVILRCVPISNHLYFYWYRQILGQKVEFLVSFYNNEISEKSEIFDDQFSVERPDGSNFTLKIRSTKLEDSAMYFCAIRQGAEETQYFGPGTRLLVL.

The chain carries TRBV7-2 and TRBJ1-1, with a weak D call TRBD1 (6 bases). Trimming removed 5 bases from V and 4 bases from J, with 14 bases in between. Germline V lookup: CDR1 SGHTA, CDR2 FQGNSA. The CDR3 is 14 amino acids. In DNA form, the CDR3 reads TGTGCCAGCAGCCCTGGACAGTCATTCACTGAAGCTTTCTTT. It codes for CASSPGQSFTEAFF.

A few counts support this clone. The chain links TRBV27 to TRBJ2-1, with 10 bases identical to TRBD2. The CDR3 totals 15 residues. CDR1 MNHEY and CDR2 SMNVEV come from the germline V gene (reference sequence). V dropped 6 bases and J dropped 3; count of bases not matched to a gene: 5. In nucleotides, the CDR3 is TGTGCCAGCAGATGGAGCGGGGGGGTCTACAATGAGCAGTTCTTC. As protein: CASRWSGGVYNEQFF.

This chain links TRBV28 with TRBJ2-5; no definite D call. The length of the CDR3 is 16 residues. The germline CDR1 and CDR2 sequences are MDHEN and SYDVKM. Trimming stripped 3 bases from V and 4 bases from J, with 18 bases between. The CDR3 DNA reads as TGTGCCAGCAGTTTCCTAATTAAGAGAGCCGGAGAGACCCAGTACTTC. It encodes CASSFLIKRAGETQYF.

The J gene is TRBJ2-1, the V gene TRBV2, with D possibly TRBD2 on 6 matching bases. V lost 10 bases, J lost 7 bases, and 26 bases lay in between. The CDR3 totals 16 residues. Germline assignment: CDR1 SNHLY and CDR2 FYNNEI. This CDR3 reads CAKTPPGRGRGNEQFF. In nucleotides, the CDR3 is TGTGCCAAAACACCCCCAGGGCGGGGCCGGGGGAATGAGCAGTTCTTC.